This T cell receptor beta chain was sequenced during a study of blood T cell repertoires in COVID-19. This table comes from immunoSEQ multiplex PCR, and its TCRdb copy is limited to in-frame clones, with some not included. The table has about 210,000 clones, 80% to 90% seen once; the top ten hold 0.72%. Germline assignment: CDR1 MNHEY and CDR2 SMNVEV (reference sequence). The V and J ends lost 8 bases and 7 bases respectively, with 9 bases between them. There are 11 residues in the CDR3. This sequence originates from a man between 40 and 49 years old with acute or convalescent COVID-19. The chain uses TRBV27 and TRBJ2-1; tentatively, D is TRBD1 (5 bases). Sequenced input: peripheral blood. In DNA form, the CDR3 reads TGTGCCAGCCAAAGGGGAAATGAGCAGTTCTTC. This codes for CASQRGNEQFF.